This TCR beta chain was found in a study of blood T cell repertoires in COVID-19. At the level of the study: Acute and convalescent COVID-19 samples came from the United States, Italy and Spain. PBMCs, B-cell-depleted T cells, or T cells were the source of the cDNA or gDNA that made up the material.

Trimming cost V 5 bases and J 3 bases; bases outside gene matches: 3. Germline lookup yields CDR1 SGHAT and CDR2 FQNNGV. The CDR3 runs 14 residues. Categorization into cohorts depended on clinical history that participants reported. How the authors handled the data: Reference gene primers were amplified, and this amplification served to estimate nucleated cell counts. Some clones are missing from TCRdb's copy, which holds only in-frame ones; the method was immunoSEQ multiplex PCR. That table gives V, J and clone size, and the DNA gave D and trimming. The sample contains over 150,000 clones, roughly 90% of which appear only once. The table lists this clone with a count of one.

The receptor was isolated from a woman in her forties or fifties who had recovered from COVID-19. The V call is TRBV11-2, the J call TRBJ2-7; 11 bases agree with TRBD2. Sequenced material: PBMCs or T cells enriched from blood (not recorded which). The CDR3 nucleotides read TGTGCCAGCAGCACTCTAGCGGGAGGCTACGAGCAGTACTTC. It encodes CASSTLAGGYEQYF.